A single sample gave rise to the 22 T cell receptor beta chains below, sequenced in a study of T cell changes during pregnancy in multiple sclerosis. TCRdb's table, derived via immunoSEQ multiplex PCR, lists solely in-frame clones and lacks some. The sample contains 39,000 or so clones, 80% to 95% of which appear only once. Sequenced here: CD4+ T cells from peripheral blood mononuclear cells, sampled after pregnancy. These receptors all come from a female donor in good health, enrolled as a control in a pregnancy study.

J is TRBJ2-5 and V is TRBV18; 10 positions match TRBD2. The trim removed 3 bases at V and 2 bases at J, leaving 3 bases unmatched. This CDR3 is built from 15 residues. In germline, CDR1 is KGHSH, CDR2 LQKENI. CDR3 in DNA: TGTGCCAGCTCACCGGGGACTAGCGCACAAGAGACCCAGTACTTC. It specifies CASSPGTSAQETQYF.

This clone was found once. This rearrangement joins TRBV6-5 to TRBJ2-1; TRBD1 matches at 8 bases. J gave up 3 bases and V 4 bases, and 5 bases lay outside the gene matches. The CDR3 has 15 residues. CDR1 is MNHEY and CDR2 is SVGAGI in the germline V gene. In nucleotides, the CDR3 is TGTGCCAGCAGTTCGGACAGGGCGAACTACAATGAGCAGTTCTTC. Translated: CASSSDRANYNEQFF.

CDR3 protein: CASFGTGHWDTEAFF. The CDR3, as DNA: TGTGCCAGTTTCGGGACAGGGCATTGGGATACTGAAGCTTTCTTT. The V gene is TRBV27, the J gene TRBJ1-1; TRBD1 matches at 9 bases. The CDR3 has 15 residues. The V gene's germline CDR1 is MNHEY and CDR2 SMNVEV (reference sequence). After removal of 9 bases from V and 5 bases from J, the junction contained 13 bases not matched to a gene.

This sequence joins TRBV30 and TRBJ2-7; TRBD2 matches at 8 bases. The germline CDR1 and CDR2 sequences are GTSNPN and SVGIG (reference sequence). The CDR3 runs 15 residues. Trimming at V came to 3 bases and at J to 6 bases, leaving 13 bases not matched to a gene. The CDR3 DNA is TGTGCCTGGAGGGGTGAAGCCGGGAGGGTCCCCGAGCAGTACTTC. Translated: CAWRGEAGRVPEQYF.

The chain employs TRBV10-3 and TRBJ2-7; 7 bases fit TRBD2. V trimming: 0 bases; J trimming: 0 bases; junction bases outside the gene matches: 5. This CDR3 is 16 amino acids long. Germline CDR1 reads ENHRY; CDR2 reads SYGVKD. CDR3: CAISESARGGSYEQYF. CDR3 DNA sequence: TGTGCCATCAGTGAGTCGGCGCGCGGGGGCTCCTACGAGCAGTACTTC.

The chain is built from TRBV5-4 and TRBJ1-2; TRBD1 matches 8 bases. V lost 1 base, J lost 14 bases, and 7 bases stayed unmatched. This CDR3 contains 12 residues. Germline lookup yields CDR1 SGHNT and CDR2 YYREEE (reference sequence). In DNA form, the CDR3 reads TGTGCCAGCAGCTTGCAGGGGGCGGAAAAAACCTTC. Its translation is CASSLQGAEKTF.

V is TRBV5-6 and J is TRBJ2-2; 8 nucleotides agree with TRBD1. This CDR3 has 17 amino acids. V lost 3 bases and J lost 4; bases outside the gene matches: 11. Germline V CDR1 and CDR2: SGHDT, YYEEEE. The CDR3 spells CASSWGSGTGGTGELFF. CDR3 in DNA: TGTGCCAGCAGCTGGGGGTCGGGGACAGGCGGCACCGGGGAGCTGTTTTTT.

The chain recombines TRBV6-1 with TRBJ2-3; D not certain. V lost 3 bases to trimming and J lost 4 bases, with 8 bases between them. This CDR3 is 13 amino acids long. The germline gives CDR1 MNHNS, CDR2 SASEGT. CDR3 protein: CASSDYLPDTQYF. CDR3 coding DNA: TGTGCCAGCAGTGACTACTTGCCAGATACGCAGTATTTT.

This chain uses TRBV7-2 with TRBJ2-3; no clear D gene. The V end lost 4 bases, the J end lost 1 base, and 9 bases lay between the germline ends. Germline V lookup: CDR1 SGHTA, CDR2 FQGNSA. The CDR3 extends over 14 amino acids. The CDR3 loop reads CASSSPPGTDTQYF. In DNA form, the CDR3 reads TGTGCCAGCAGCTCCCCCCCTGGCACAGATACGCAGTATTTT.

This chain links TRBV10-3 with TRBJ2-3; TRBD2 might be the D (6 bases). CDR3 size: 14 residues. Germline CDR1 ENHRY, CDR2 SYGVKD. The V end was cut by 3 bases, the J end by 1 base, with 8 bases between. The CDR3, as DNA: TGTGCCATCAGTGACGGCGGGGGCACAGATACGCAGTATTTT. Protein product: CAISDGGGTDTQYF.

The genes are TRBV7-2 and TRBJ1-1, with 8 bases fitting TRBD1. J gave up 4 bases and V 0 bases, and 10 bases lay outside the gene matches. This CDR3 is built from 17 residues. Germline-derived CDR1 and CDR2 are SGHTA and FQGNSA. The CDR3 region is CASSLASGQGSGTEAFF. The CDR3 DNA follows: TGTGCCAGCAGCTTAGCATCCGGACAGGGTTCGGGCACTGAAGCTTTCTTT.

The table lists this clone with a count of one. The chain links TRBV6-5 to TRBJ2-5; a possible D gene is TRBD2 (5 bases). Trimming took off 6 bases at V and 4 bases at J, with 15 bases between the two ends. Germline V lookup: CDR1 MNHEY, CDR2 SVGAGI. The CDR3 is 14 residues long. Here the CDR3 reads CASSRNTGRETQYF. CDR3 sequence (DNA): TGTGCCAGCAGCCGTAATACGGGGAGAGAGACCCAGTACTTC.

The chain recombines TRBV10-3 with TRBJ2-5, with 13 positions matching TRBD2. The J segment lost 5 bases and the V segment lost 6 bases, leaving 6 bases of the junction unmatched. Germline loops: CDR1 ENHRY, CDR2 SYGVKD. The length of the CDR3 is 15 residues. The DNA of the CDR3 is TGTGCCATCAGCGATGGACTAGCGGGGGCGGAGACCCAGTACTTC. Translating it yields CAISDGLAGAETQYF.

The chain combines TRBV9 with TRBJ1-3; the D gene is possibly TRBD1 (6 bases). The V gene lost 0 bases and the J gene lost 3 bases, with 10 bases spanning the gap. The CDR3 has 15 amino acids. Germline V CDR1 and CDR2: SGDLS, YYNGEE. CDR3 bases: TGTGCCAGCAGCGTAGGGCAGGGGATTGGAAACACCATATATTTT. This gives the protein CASSVGQGIGNTIYF.

This clone was recorded only once. This rearrangement joins TRBV19 to TRBJ2-7; TRBD1 agrees at 7 bases. CDR1 and CDR2 from the germline V gene are LNHDA and SQIVND (reference sequence). This CDR3 is built from 13 residues. J lost 3 bases, V lost 1 base, and 0 bases had no gene match. The CDR3 sequence: CASSIGDSYEQYF. In DNA, the CDR3 is TGTGCCAGTAGTATAGGGGACAGCTACGAGCAGTACTTC.

This chain links TRBV19 with TRBJ1-1; TRBD1 might be the D (5 bases). Germline V gene sequence: CDR1 LNHDA, CDR2 SQIVND (reference sequence). Trimming removed 7 bases from V and 3 bases from J, with 24 bases in between. The CDR3 consists of 17 residues. CDR3 region: CASTPGRGASLDTEAFF. CDR3 nucleotide sequence: TGTGCCAGTACCCCAGGGAGGGGCGCGTCCCTTGACACTGAAGCTTTCTTT.

The genes are TRBV6-1 and TRBJ1-1, with D uncertain. V shed 6 bases and J shed 4 bases, with 15 bases lying between them. Germline CDR1 reads MNHNS; CDR2 reads SASEGT. The CDR3 contains 14 residues. In DNA, the CDR3 is TGTGCCAGCAGCGTTCACGGGGAAAGCACTGAAGCTTTCTTT. It codes for CASSVHGESTEAFF.

The V gene is TRBV2, the J gene TRBJ2-3, with D possibly TRBD2 on 6 matching bases. V lost 5 bases and J lost 6, with 24 bases in between. Germline values: CDR1 SNHLY, CDR2 FYNNEI. This CDR3 comprises 17 residues. The CDR3 loop reads CASSPPAGTSLTDTQYF. For the CDR3, the DNA is TGTGCCAGCAGTCCCCCGGCCGGGACTTCACTCACGGATACGCAGTATTTT.

The chain couples TRBV7-9 to TRBJ2-1; 13 bases agree with TRBD2. With V trimmed by 5 bases and J by 6 bases, 7 bases remained unmatched. Germline CDR1 SEHNR, CDR2 FQNEAQ (reference sequence). The CDR3 has 16 residues. CDR3 DNA sequence: TGTGCCAGCAGCCCGCACCGACTAGCGGGAGGCAATGAGCAGTTCTTC. Amino acid sequence: CASSPHRLAGGNEQFF.

The genes are TRBV21-1 and TRBJ1-1; the listed D gene, TRBD1, was not tested against the DNA. TRBV21-1 is assigned pseudogene status. This CDR3 spans 15 amino acids. The CDR3 reads CASSRTVGANTEAFF. The CDR3 region has the DNA TGTGCCAGCAGCCGGACAGTCGGAGCAAACACTGAAGCTTTCTTT.

The V and J genes are TRBV29-1 and TRBJ1-2; D unclear. This CDR3 is built from 13 residues. Germline-derived CDR1 and CDR2 are SQVTM and ANQGSEA. V lost 7 bases and J lost 2, with 14 bases in between. CDR3 residues: CSARLETNYGYTF. CDR3 sequence (DNA): TGCAGCGCCCGACTGGAAACCAACTATGGCTACACCTTC.

The chain has TRBV28 and TRBJ2-1, with D unclear. Per germline, CDR1 MDHEN and CDR2 SYDVKM. Trimming took off 0 bases at V and 10 bases at J, with 4 bases between the two ends. The CDR3 sequence is 11 residues long. The CDR3 DNA reads TGTGCCAGCAGTTTATGGAGGGAGCAGTTCTTC. It encodes CASSLWREQFF.